Included here is one T cell receptor beta chain sequence, with context. Which antigen it targets is not known. No much larger clone exists at a distance of one base, and base qualities are not known. Stable Graves' hyperthyroidism was defined as no progression to ophthalmopathy during 18 months of follow-up. Hyperthyroidism patients were aged 18 to 65 years and newly diagnosed, with disease duration of less than 2 months. The study excluded patients with uncontrolled infections, other autoimmune diseases, pregnancy or lactation. Diagnoses were established on the basis of clinical symptoms, serum thyroxine and TRAb, thyroid ultrasound, and orbital computed tomography. Ficoll-Paque density gradient centrifugation was used to isolate PBMCs from 10 ml of fresh peripheral blood. Total RNA was extracted using Trizol reagent, and RNA quality was assessed on an Agilent 2100 Bioanalyzer. The sample comes from a study of T cells in Graves' hyperthyroidism and ophthalmopathy (dated by TCRdb to 2018 to 2020). Regarding the research as a whole: Peripheral blood was collected at initial diagnosis, before any treatment. TCR Vbeta CDR3 sequencing of roughly 140 peripheral blood samples (roughly 43 ophthalmopathy, around 80 hyperthyroidism and roughly 17 progressor patients) is reported in the paper. The approximately 100 discovery patients were randomly divided into training and test sets at a 7:3 ratio. The study also compared thyroid tissue and blood T-cell repertoires from roughly six Graves' hyperthyroidism patients. TCR V-J signatures able to tell the groups apart were searched for in a discovery cohort of 95 or so patients, of whom approximately 40 had Graves' ophthalmopathy and roughly 58 had stable Graves' hyperthyroidism. Prospective prediction of ophthalmopathy was tested in an independent validation cohort consisting of fewer than 20 hyperthyroidism patients and 15 to 17 patients who later progressed to ophthalmopathy. After blood sampling, hyperthyroidism patients were treated with methimazole at a starting dose of 30 mg daily, and ophthalmopathy patients were treated with high-dose intravenous methylprednisolone. General findings and caveats noted by the study authors: A 13 V-J signature model separated ophthalmopathy from stable hyperthyroidism, with over 85% sensitivity and 81.08% specificity in cross-validation and 80%/75% in testing. In validation, the model predicted progression to ophthalmopathy with approximately 70% sensitivity and around 72% specificity, a median of approximately 6.5 months before onset. Most expanded thyroid clonotypes (frequency above 0.001) were also found in blood, which suggests that blood repertoires may mirror thyroid immune responses. No statistical method was used to set the sample size in advance, and investigators knew the group allocation.

The V and J ends are trimmed by 4 bases and 0 bases, leaving 15 bases between them. The germline V gene provides CDR1 SGHNT and CDR2 YENEEA. From its cysteine to its phenylalanine, the CDR3 spans 16 amino acids. Only the CDR3 part of the read is kept: 48 bases, read in frame from the first base. The TCR beta CDR3 regions were amplified from RNA transcripts. The TCR CDR3 was subjected to a first round of RT-PCR using the HTBI primer set and the Qiagen OneStep RT-PCR kit. Libraries were constructed in a second round of multiplex PCR, after which size selection and purification were carried out. Sequencing of the libraries was done on an Illumina HiSeq2000 using paired-end 100 bp reads. The paper's processing steps were these. SOAPnuke was used to process the raw data, with reads discarded if the reads contained adapters or uncalled bases, had a mean Phred below 15, or lacked an exact constant-primer or identifier match. High-quality paired reads were merged using COPE v1.2.5, and each unique nucleotide sequence was defined as a clonotype. MiTCR v1.1 was used to align the clonotypes against IMGT TRBV, TRBD and TRBJ reference segments. The analysis included only V-J combinations with a frequency above 0.0001, which together covered around 99% of the repertoires. A TCS score was defined as the ratio between F50 (clonal expansion) and ExV (chaos), using BLOSUM62-based TCRdist between CDR3 peptides within each V-J. Welch's t-statistics and random forest reduced roughly 530 V-J features to 13, which were used in a naive Bayes classifier (R e1071). TCRdb reprocessed the public reads (quality trimming at Q25 with fastp, clone calling with MiXCR) and kept in-frame beta chains. Duplicate CDR3 protein sequences are folded into a single record with the most common DNA and genes. TCRdb, not the authors, supplied the V and J calls. The sample table records 600,000 to 900,000 distinct CDR3 sequences; over 15% of these occur just once. Approximately 8.4% of the sample is taken by the ten largest.

The sequence is built from TRBV11-3 and TRBJ1-2, with the D gene not confidently named. This TCR was sampled from a man aged 18 to 30 with Graves' hyperthyroidism. The sequenced sample was blood. The DNA sequence is given as TGTGCCAGCAGCTCGGGGATCGGCATTACTAACTATGGCTACACCTTC. This is translated as CASSSGIGITNYGYTF. Reference TRBV11-3 and TRBJ1-2 genes cover what lies past the CDR3, so the full variable domain is EAGVVQSPRYKIIEKKQPVAFWCNPISGHNTLYWYLQNLGQGPELLIRYENEEAVDDSQLPKDRFSAERLKGVDSTLKIQPAELGDSAVYLCASSSGIGITNYGYTFGSGTRLTVV.